This is a list of T cell receptor beta chains from one sample in a study of Graves' ophthalmopathy and Graves' hyperthyroidism. TCRdb re-called the multiplex PCR reads through MiXCR, storing one row per CDR3 protein. This table holds over a million distinct CDR3 sequences, less than 45% found once. Sequences were obtained from peripheral blood or thyroid tissue (not recorded which). The receptors originated from an adult man with Graves' hyperthyroidism. The CDR3 runs from the conserved cysteine through the conserved F or W. The D gene is left open where the match is weak. Clone size is not always given. Where it is, it says once, few, many or a class for expanded clones.

>many|TRBD1|TRBV5-1|TRBJ1-1
CASSQGRDRSGYAMNTEAFF
TGCGCCAGCAGCCAAGGACGGGACAGGTCCGGGTACGCCATGAACACTGAAGCTTTCTTT
>-|-|TRBV20-1|TRBJ2-2
CSARGTGGGAGNTGELFF
TGCAGTGCTAGAGGGACCGGTGGGGGAGCCGGGAACACCGGGGAGCTGTTTTTT
>many|-|TRBV19|TRBJ1-5
CASTTVAGNQPQHF
TGTGCCAGTACCACCGTGGCCGGCAATCAGCCCCAGCATTTT
>-|-|TRBV12-3/TRBV12-4|TRBJ2-1
CASSVREQFF
TGTGCCAGCAGTGTTCGCGAGCAGTTCTTC
>-|-|TRBV20-1|TRBJ1-2
CSASHVGDGYTF
TGCAGTGCTAGTCACGTCGGGGATGGCTACACCTTC
>many|-|TRBV5-6|TRBJ1-2
CASSLPLGNYGYTF
TGTGCCAGCAGCTTGCCATTGGGGAACTATGGCTACACCTTC
>-|-|TRBV5-1|TRBJ1-2
CASSFGPLGGRDGYTF
TGCGCCAGCAGCTTCGGACCACTTGGCGGAAGGGATGGCTACACCTTC
>many|TRBD1|TRBV2|TRBJ2-5
CASRPITGAGETQYF
TGTGCCAGCAGACCTATTACAGGGGCCGGGGAGACCCAGTACTTC
>many|TRBD1|TRBV29-1|TRBJ1-4
CSVEDRVSREKLFF
TGCAGCGTCGAAGACAGGGTTTCAAGGGAAAAACTGTTTTTT
>-|TRBD2|TRBV2|TRBJ2-2
CASSPQTSGRVRTGELFF
TGTGCCAGCAGTCCCCAAACTAGCGGGAGGGTGCGCACCGGGGAGCTGTTTTTT
>many|-|TRBV9|TRBJ2-7
CASSEQGADEQYF
TGTGCCAGCAGCGAACAGGGAGCCGACGAGCAGTACTTC
>-|-|TRBV19|TRBJ2-7
CASGPRDRPREQYF
TGTGCCAGTGGTCCTCGAGACAGGCCCAGGGAGCAGTACTTC
>few|-|TRBV6-2/TRBV6-3|TRBJ1-5
CASSSNSGWVQPQHF
TGTGCCAGCAGCAGCAACTCAGGGTGGGTTCAGCCCCAGCATTTT
>once|-|TRBV19|TRBJ1-6
CASHITSGHLHF
TGTGCCAGTCATATAACGTCGGGGCACCTCCACTTT
>many|-|TRBV2|TRBJ2-7
CASSERSSYEQYF
TGTGCCAGCAGCGAAAGATCTTCTTACGAGCAGTACTTC
>many|-|TRBV10-3|TRBJ1-5
CAISEDGSQPQHF
TGTGCCATCAGTGAGGACGGGTCTCAGCCCCAGCATTTT
>-|-|TRBV10-2|TRBJ1-2
CASSFGHLSGYTF
TGCGCCAGCAGCTTCGGGCACCTCAGTGGCTACACCTTC
>few|-|TRBV10-3|TRBJ1-1
CASSEELRGNTEAFF
TGTGCCAGCAGTGAAGAACTCAGGGGAAACACTGAAGCTTTCTTT
>-|TRBD1|TRBV5-1|TRBJ2-5
CASSYGQGHETQYF
TGCGCCAGCAGCTATGGACAGGGTCATGAGACCCAGTACTTC
>-|TRBD2|TRBV7-9|TRBJ2-7
CASSLVSGRDGQYF
TGTGCCAGCAGCTTAGTATCAGGGAGGGACGGGCAGTACTTC
>-|-|TRBV7-7|TRBJ1-6
CASSFGQIESPLHF
TGTGCTAGCAGCTTCGGACAGATTGAGTCACCCCTCCACTTT
>many|-|TRBV11-2|TRBJ1-4
CASRRQSATNEKLFF
TGTGCCAGCAGACGACAGTCTGCAACTAATGAAAAACTGTTTTTT
>few|TRBD1|TRBV28|TRBJ1-2
CASSSPGDRADYGYTF
TGTGCCAGCAGTTCCCCCGGGGACAGGGCCGACTATGGCTACACCTTC
>many|TRBD1|TRBV20-1|TRBJ2-7
CSARRQGYEQYF
TGCAGTGCTAGAAGACAGGGTTACGAGCAGTACTTC
>many|TRBD2|TRBV19|TRBJ2-7
CASSSGSGEQYF
TGTGCCAGTAGTAGCGGGAGTGGTGAGCAGTACTTC
>-|TRBD2|TRBV7-2|TRBJ2-5
CASTTLAVTQETQYF
TGTGCCAGCACCACACTAGCGGTGACTCAAGAGACCCAGTACTTC
>few|-|TRBV3-1|TRBJ2-7
CASSEAPGISYEQYF
TGTGCCAGCAGCGAAGCACCAGGGATTTCCTACGAGCAGTACTTC
>few|-|TRBV29-1|TRBJ2-2
CSVRTGVNTGELFF
TGCAGCGTTCGAACTGGGGTGAACACCGGGGAGCTGTTTTTT
>many|-|TRBV7-9|TRBJ1-5
CASSLAAAPGNQPQHF
TGTGCCAGCAGCTTAGCGGCCGCCCCTGGGAATCAGCCCCAGCATTTT
>many|TRBD2|TRBV2|TRBJ2-7
CASSDSSGRAGEQYF
TGTGCCAGCAGTGACAGTAGCGGGAGGGCCGGCGAGCAGTACTTC
>many|-|TRBV5-6|TRBJ2-7
CASSLRGVDYEQYF
TGTGCCAGCAGCTTGAGAGGGGTTGACTACGAGCAGTACTTC
>-|-|TRBV5-1|TRBJ1-5
CASSLARQYQETQHF
TGCGCCAGCAGCTTGGCGCGGCAGTACCAAGAGACCCAGCATTTT
>many|-|TRBV15|TRBJ2-2
CATSRDKGNTGELFF
TGTGCCACCAGCAGAGATAAGGGAAACACCGGGGAGCTGTTTTTT
>once|-|TRBV20-1|TRBJ2-7
CRAGTGYEQYF
TGCAGGGCAGGGACTGGCTACGAGCAGTACTTC
>many|-|TRBV7-2|TRBJ1-1
CASSANGVMAFF
TGTGCCAGCAGCGCCAATGGTGTAATGGCTTTCTTT
>few|TRBD2|TRBV12-3/TRBV12-4|TRBJ2-7
CASSVRLAEYEQYF
TGTGCCAGCAGTGTCCGGCTAGCGGAATACGAGCAGTACTTC
>many|TRBD1|TRBV19|TRBJ1-3
CATRPRDRDGNTIYF
TGTGCCACTCGCCCGAGGGACAGGGATGGAAACACCATATATTTT
>-|-|TRBV4-2|TRBJ1-2
CASSQERSGGFYGYTF
TGTGCCAGCAGCCAAGAACGCAGCGGGGGGTTCTATGGCTACACCTTC
>many|-|TRBV7-9|TRBJ1-2
CASSLPPLYGYTF
TGTGCCAGCAGCTTACCACCCCTCTATGGCTACACCTTC
>many|-|TRBV7-9|TRBJ2-2
CASRGGTTNTGELFF
TGTGCCAGCAGGGGAGGGACAACGAACACCGGGGAGCTGTTTTTT
>-|TRBD1|TRBV5-1|TRBJ2-2
CATAMAGGTGELFF
TGCGCCACCGCGATGGCAGGGGGCACCGGGGAGCTGTTTTTT
>few|TRBD1|TRBV19|TRBJ2-7
CASSNRITGDEQYF
TGTGCCAGTAGTAACCGGATCACAGGGGACGAGCAGTACTTC
>many|-|TRBV7-9|TRBJ1-6
CASSLSAGDNSPLHF
TGTGCCAGCAGCTTATCCGCAGGAGATAATTCACCCCTCCACTTT
>few|-|TRBV28|TRBJ2-7
CASSLSKAGVDEQYF
TGTGCCAGCAGTTTAAGTAAGGCAGGGGTCGACGAGCAGTACTTC
>-|-|TRBV12-3/TRBV12-4|TRBJ1-3
CAGSSGNTIYF
TGTGCCGGCAGCTCTGGAAACACCATATATTTT
>-|TRBD1|TRBV10-3|TRBJ2-7
CAISEPGQGSNEQYF
TGTGCCATCAGTGAGCCGGGACAGGGGAGCAACGAGCAGTACTTC
>many|-|TRBV29-1|TRBJ1-1
CSAGRNTEAFF
TGCAGCGCTGGCAGGAACACTGAAGCTTTCTTT
>once|TRBD2|TRBV13|TRBJ2-5
CASSPAGLGDPETQYF
TGTGCCAGCTCACCAGCGGGACTAGGGGATCCTGAGACCCAGTACTTC
>-|TRBD2|TRBV12-3/TRBV12-4|TRBJ2-5
CASKGLAGEYQETLYF
TGTGCCAGTAAGGGACTAGCAGGGGAATACCAAGAGACCCTGTACTTC
>-|-|TRBV7-2|TRBJ2-5
CASSRRSRVGGGETQYF
TGTGCCAGCAGCCGCCGCTCTCGTGTGGGAGGGGGAGAGACCCAGTACTTC
>few|-|TRBV10-3|TRBJ2-5
CASSERIGLLHQETQYF
TGTGCCAGCAGTGAAAGAATCGGACTCTTGCACCAAGAGACCCAGTACTTC
>-|-|TRBV28|TRBJ2-2
CASSLDTGNTGELFF
TGTGCCAGCAGTCTCGATACAGGGAACACCGGGGAGCTGTTTTTT